These T cell receptor beta chains were read from a single sample in a study of pediatric ulcerative colitis. Here immunoSEQ multiplex PCR was the method, and the copy in TCRdb shows in-frame clones only, minus some. Altogether some 57,000 clones are present, 80% to 90% being singletons, with the ten largest covering roughly 1.5%. The sequencing sample was made of blood. These receptors came from a boy between 10 and 17 years old who was a control in a study of pediatric ulcerative colitis. Each CDR3 is given with its conserved first and last residue. The D gene is left open where the match is weak. Clone size is stated in some rows and not others, as once, few, many or a class when expanded.

j_gene: TRBJ1-2; v_gene: TRBV5-1; abundance: -; d_gene: -; CDR3nt: TGCGCCAGCAGCTTGAGTCAGGGGACTGCTACTACTAACTATGGCTACACCTTC; CDR3aa: CASSLSQGTATTNYGYTF
j_gene: TRBJ1-3; v_gene: TRBV5-4; abundance: -; d_gene: -; CDR3nt: TGTGCCAGCAGCTTTCGTGGGGGCTCTGGAAACACCATATATTTT; CDR3aa: CASSFRGGSGNTIYF
j_gene: TRBJ1-5; v_gene: TRBV9; abundance: -; d_gene: -; CDR3nt: TGTGCCAGCAGCGTCGGGGCGGGGAATCAGCCCCAGCATTTT; CDR3aa: CASSVGAGNQPQHF
j_gene: TRBJ1-6; v_gene: TRBV4-3; abundance: few; d_gene: -; CDR3nt: TGCGCCAGCAGCCAAGATCCCGTGGGCGGGGGGCCCCTCCACTTT; CDR3aa: CASSQDPVGGGPLHF
j_gene: TRBJ2-7; v_gene: TRBV13; abundance: once; d_gene: TRBD2; CDR3nt: TGTGCCAGCAGCTCCTTCTCAACTAGCGCCGGCGAGCAGTACTTC; CDR3aa: CASSSFSTSAGEQYF
j_gene: TRBJ2-1; v_gene: TRBV11-3; abundance: -; d_gene: -; CDR3nt: TGTGCCAGCAGCTCCGCCGGGAACTCCTACAATGAGCAGTTCTTC; CDR3aa: CASSSAGNSYNEQFF
j_gene: TRBJ1-5; v_gene: TRBV27; abundance: -; d_gene: TRBD1; CDR3nt: TGTGCCAGCAGTCCCCAGACAGGGTTGGAGCCCCAGCATTTT; CDR3aa: CASSPQTGLEPQHF
j_gene: TRBJ2-5; v_gene: TRBV29-1; abundance: -; d_gene: -; CDR3nt: TGCAGCGTTTTCGACCCCTGGCAGACCCAGTACTTC; CDR3aa: CSVFDPWQTQYF
j_gene: TRBJ1-3; v_gene: TRBV5-1; abundance: few; d_gene: -; CDR3nt: TGCGCCAGCAGCTTGGGGGGTACCTCTGGAAACACCATATATTTT; CDR3aa: CASSLGGTSGNTIYF
j_gene: TRBJ2-2; v_gene: TRBV5-1; abundance: -; d_gene: TRBD2; CDR3nt: TGCGCCAGCAGCTTCGGGAGGGCGGGCACCGGGGAGCTGTTTTTT; CDR3aa: CASSFGRAGTGELFF
j_gene: TRBJ1-1; v_gene: TRBV28; abundance: -; d_gene: -; CDR3nt: TGTGCCAGCATCTATCCTGCTGGAGGATTTAACACTGAAGCTTTCTTT; CDR3aa: CASIYPAGGFNTEAFF
j_gene: TRBJ2-4; v_gene: TRBV2; abundance: -; d_gene: -; CDR3nt: TGTGCCAGCAGTGAATTTTTTGCCAAAAACATTCAGTACTTC; CDR3aa: CASSEFFAKNIQYF
j_gene: TRBJ2-2; v_gene: TRBV7-3; abundance: once; d_gene: TRBD2; CDR3nt: TGTGCCAGCAGCTTAAAAGGGACTAGCGGGCTCCGTGGGACCGGGGAGCTGTTTTTT; CDR3aa: CASSLKGTSGLRGTGELFF
j_gene: TRBJ2-1; v_gene: TRBV10-3; abundance: few; d_gene: -; CDR3nt: TGTGCCATCAGTGAAGGGCCCTCTGGTGAGCAGTTCTTC; CDR3aa: CAISEGPSGEQFF